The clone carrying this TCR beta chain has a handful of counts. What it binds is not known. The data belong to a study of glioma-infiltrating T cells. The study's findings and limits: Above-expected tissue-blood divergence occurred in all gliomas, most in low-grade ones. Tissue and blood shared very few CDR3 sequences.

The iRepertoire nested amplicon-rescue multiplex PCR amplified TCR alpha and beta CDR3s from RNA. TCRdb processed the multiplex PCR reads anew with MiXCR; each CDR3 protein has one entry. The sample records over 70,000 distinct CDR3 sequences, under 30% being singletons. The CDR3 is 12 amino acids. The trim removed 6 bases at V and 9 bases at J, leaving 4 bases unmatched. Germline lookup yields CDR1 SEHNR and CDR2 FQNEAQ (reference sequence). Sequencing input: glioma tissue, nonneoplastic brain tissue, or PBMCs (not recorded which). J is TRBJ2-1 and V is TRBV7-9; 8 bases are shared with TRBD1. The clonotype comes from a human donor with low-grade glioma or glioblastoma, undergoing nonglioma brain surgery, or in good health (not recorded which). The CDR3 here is CASRHTGGEQFF. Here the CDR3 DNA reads TGTGCCAGCAGGCATACAGGGGGTGAGCAGTTCTTC.